This TCR beta chain appears in the sequencing data of a study of read filtering for tumor transcriptome and immune sequencing. Across the study: Among patients, approximately 17 were male and around 13 female, aged about 45 to 90 (mean approximately 60). RNA-seq yielded only about 85 to 1273 TCR reads, IR-seq about 4 to 10.27 million. Study-level points and caveats: In IR-seq, single-read clonotypes were roughly 82% of clonotypes but around 3.4% of reads. Correlation between methods rose after single-read clonotypes were removed.

V was pared by 2 bases and J by 2 bases, with 12 bases of the junction left unmatched. CDR1 MDHEN and CDR2 SYDVKM come from the germline V gene. This CDR3 is 18 amino acids long. This clonotype came up many times. The target antigen is unknown. Molecular barcoded adaptors covering alpha/delta and beta/gamma chains were used on 400 ng RNA. Using its own MiXCR run on the reads, TCRdb lists one record per CDR3 protein. Among roughly 69,000 distinct CDR3 sequences listed, 11% to 15% were seen once. J is TRBJ2-3 and V is TRBV28; 8 positions match TRBD1. Sample: a population of CD138-negative cells sorted from bone marrow. The receptor's source is a donor at least 40 years old with multiple myeloma. The CDR3 DNA follows: TGTGCCAGCAGTTTACCTCAACCGGGACAGGACTACACAGATACGCAGTATTTT. It specifies CASSLPQPGQDYTDTQYF.